Shown below are 10 T cell receptor beta chains from a single sample sequenced in a study of identical twins. TCRdb fed the 5' RACE reads into MiXCR, producing one record per CDR3 protein. Here the sample spans 1.5 million to 2 million distinct CDR3 sequences, around 29% being singletons. The source material was cord blood. The receptors were sampled from a newborn girl in good health.

V is TRBV28 and J is TRBJ2-7; no clear D. Per the germline V gene, CDR1 is MDHEN and CDR2 is SYDVKM. CDR3 length: 13 residues. V lost 1 base and J 8 bases, leaving 12 bases between the germline ends. The DNA for the CDR3 is TGTGCCAGCAGTTTATCGGGCCTCGAGCAGCAGTACTTC. Translating it yields CASSLSGLEQQYF.

The chain employs TRBV6-6 and TRBJ1-5; no definite D call. The germline CDR1 and CDR2 sequences are MNHNY and SVGAGI (reference sequence). This CDR3 comprises 16 residues. V was shortened by 2 bases and J by 7 bases, with 18 bases between the two germline ends. The CDR3 loop reads CASSYNQNTPGQPQHF. CDR3 DNA sequence: TGTGCCAGCAGTTACAACCAGAACACCCCGGGGCAGCCCCAGCATTTT.

The rearrangement joins TRBV9 to TRBJ2-1; D is perhaps TRBD2 (5 bases). The CDR3 has 15 amino acids. The germline V and J ends were trimmed by 2 bases and 4 bases, with 13 bases remaining between them. Germline V gene data show CDR1 as SGDLS and CDR2 as YYNGEE. CDR3 DNA sequence: TGTGCCAGCAGCGTCGATGGGAGAGATTACAATGAGCAGTTCTTC. Its translation is CASSVDGRDYNEQFF.

In the case of this clonotype: The CDR3 carries no conserved terminal phenylalanine or tryptophan, so it likely arises from a read error. CDR3 loop: CSVLAGIQETQYL. In DNA, the CDR3 is TGCAGTGTGCTAGCGGGGATACAAGAGACCCAGTACCTC. The chain uses TRBV20-1 and TRBJ2-5; TRBD2 matches at 9 bases. Trimming took 7 bases from V and 2 from J; bases not matched to a gene: 5. The CDR3 runs 13 residues. Looked up from germline, CDR1 is DFQATT and CDR2 is SNEGSKA (reference sequence).

The chain is built from TRBV7-2 and TRBJ2-1, with TRBD2 matching 8 bases. Germline V gives CDR1 SGHTA, CDR2 FQGNSA. With V trimmed by 2 bases and J by 4 bases, 4 bases remained unmatched. This CDR3 has 15 amino acids. CDR3 in amino acids: CASSLLAGYYNEQFF. CDR3 nucleotides: TGTGCCAGCAGCTTACTAGCGGGCTATTACAATGAGCAGTTCTTC.

This clonotype has just a few counts. V gene TRBV20-1 combines with J gene TRBJ2-1; possibly TRBD1 or TRBD2 for D (5 bases each). Between the trimmed V and J ends, which lost 3 bases and 5 bases, there was a span of 14 bases. The length of the CDR3 is 14 residues. The germline gives CDR1 DFQATT, CDR2 SNEGSKA (reference sequence). CDR3 region: CSASSRDRHNEQFF. The CDR3 nucleotides read TGCAGTGCTAGTAGCAGGGACCGTCACAATGAGCAGTTCTTC.

This clonotype turned up a few times. V and J are TRBV5-1 and TRBJ2-7; TRBD2 agrees at 8 bases. J was trimmed by 0 bases and V by 6 bases; bases with no gene match: 8. The CDR3 loop spans 15 amino acids. From germline, CDR1 is SGHRS and CDR2 YFSETQ. CDR3 nucleotides: TGCGCCAGCACCGTAGCGGGATCGGGCTCCTACGAGCAGTACTTC. It yields the protein CASTVAGSGSYEQYF.

This clonotype came up a few times. This chain links TRBV5-1 with TRBJ2-3, with no clear D. The germline V gene encodes CDR1 SGHRS and CDR2 YFSETQ. V lost 2 bases to trimming and J lost 4 bases, with 8 bases between them. This CDR3 has 13 residues. In nucleotides, the CDR3 is TGCGCCAGCAGCTTCCTAGAGCCAGATACGCAGTATTTT. It codes for CASSFLEPDTQYF.

Many counts were recorded for this clonotype. The gene calls are TRBV14 and TRBJ2-3, with 8 positions matching TRBD2. Germline CDR1 SGHDN, CDR2 FVKESK. Trimming took 1 base from V and 6 from J; bases not matched to a gene: 12. This CDR3 is 17 amino acids long. In DNA, the CDR3 is TGTGCCAGCAGCCAAGTTGTCAGCGGGGGACCCGGGGATACGCAGTATTTT. It is translated as CASSQVVSGGPGDTQYF.

The chain uses TRBV5-1 and TRBJ2-3, with TRBD2 identical over 11 bases. V trimming: 4 bases; J trimming: 5 bases; junction bases outside the gene matches: 9. The CDR3 has 16 amino acids. Germline lookup yields CDR1 SGHRS and CDR2 YFSETQ. The CDR3 is CASSLGLAVWGDTQYF. CDR3 nucleotide sequence: TGCGCCAGCAGCCTGGGACTAGCGGTGTGGGGAGATACGCAGTATTTT.